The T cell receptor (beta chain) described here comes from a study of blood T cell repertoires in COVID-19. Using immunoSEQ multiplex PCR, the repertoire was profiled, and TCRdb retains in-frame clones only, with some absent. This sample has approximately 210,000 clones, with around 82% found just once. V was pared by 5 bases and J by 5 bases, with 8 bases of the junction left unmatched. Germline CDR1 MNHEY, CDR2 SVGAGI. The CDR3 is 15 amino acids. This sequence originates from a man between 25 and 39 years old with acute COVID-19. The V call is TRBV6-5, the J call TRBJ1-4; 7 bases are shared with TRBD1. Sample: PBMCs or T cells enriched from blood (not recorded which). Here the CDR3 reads CASSPTGEANEKLFF. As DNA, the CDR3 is TGTGCCAGCAGTCCCACAGGGGAGGCGAATGAAAAACTGTTTTTT.